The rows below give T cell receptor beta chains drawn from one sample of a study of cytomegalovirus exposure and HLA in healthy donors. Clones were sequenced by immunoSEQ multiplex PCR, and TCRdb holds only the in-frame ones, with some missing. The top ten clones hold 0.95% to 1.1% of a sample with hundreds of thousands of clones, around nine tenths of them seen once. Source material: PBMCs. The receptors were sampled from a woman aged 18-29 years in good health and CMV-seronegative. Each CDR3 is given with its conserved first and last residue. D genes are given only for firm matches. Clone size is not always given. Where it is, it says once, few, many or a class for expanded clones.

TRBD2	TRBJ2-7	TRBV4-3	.	TGCGCCAGCAGCCAAGATCGAGCGGGGTGGGGTAACGAGCAGTACTTC	CASSQDRAGWGNEQYF
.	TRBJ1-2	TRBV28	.	TGTGCCAGCAGTTTCCAGGGGTTTTATGGCTACACCTTC	CASSFQGFYGYTF
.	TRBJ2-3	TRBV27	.	TGTGCCAGCAGCTTAGACAGGACAGCGTACACAGATACGCAGTATTTT	CASSLDRTAYTDTQYF
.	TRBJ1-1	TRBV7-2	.	TGTGCCAGCAGCTTAACGGCTCAGGGCGAAGCTTTCTTT	CASSLTAQGEAFF
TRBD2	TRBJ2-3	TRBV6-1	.	TGTGCCAGCAGTGAAAATGGACTAGCTCGCACAGATACGCAGTATTTT	CASSENGLARTDTQYF
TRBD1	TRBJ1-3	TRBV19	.	TGTGCCAGTAGTCGGACAGGGTCCGGAAACACCATATATTTT	CASSRTGSGNTIYF
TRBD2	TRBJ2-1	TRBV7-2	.	TGTGCCAGCAGCCCCCAGGATTTGACTAGCGGGTCCGCCGATGAGCAGTTCTTC	CASSPQDLTSGSADEQFF
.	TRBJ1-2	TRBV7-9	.	TGTGCCAGCGTTTACAGCTTAACGGGGGGCTACACCTTC	CASVYSLTGGYTF
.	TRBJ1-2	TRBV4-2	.	TGTGCCAGCAGCCAGACCACAGGGTTAGCTAACTATGGCTACACCTTC	CASSQTTGLANYGYTF
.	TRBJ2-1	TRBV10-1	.	TGCGCCAGCAGTGACCCAAAGTCGGGCTACAATGAGCAGTTCTTC	CASSDPKSGYNEQFF
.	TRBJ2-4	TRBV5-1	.	TGCGCCAGCAGCCTAGGCGGCAGCGCAATAGCCAAAAACATTCAGTACTTC	CASSLGGSAIAKNIQYF
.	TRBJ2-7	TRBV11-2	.	TGTGCCAGCAGCGTCATGGGAGTAGGGCTATACGAGCAGTACTTC	CASSVMGVGLYEQYF
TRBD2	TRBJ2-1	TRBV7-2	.	TGTGCCAGCAGCTTATTCGGTCTAGCGGGGGGCTATTACAATGAGCAGTTCTTC	CASSLFGLAGGYYNEQFF
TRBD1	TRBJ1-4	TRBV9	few	TGTGCCAGCAGCTCGGGGACAGGGCGGGAAAAACTGTTTTTT	CASSSGTGREKLFF
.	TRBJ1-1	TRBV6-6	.	TGTGCCAGCAGTTACTCGCGGGGCGGGAGCACTGAAGCTTTCTTT	CASSYSRGGSTEAFF
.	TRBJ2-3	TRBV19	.	TGTGCCAGTAGTATTTTGGCGGGGGCCCGCACAGATACGCAGTATTTT	CASSILAGARTDTQYF
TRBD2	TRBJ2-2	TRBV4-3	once	TGCGCCAGCAGCCAAGATGGGGCGGGGGGGTGGACCGGGGAGCTGTTTTTT	CASSQDGAGGWTGELFF
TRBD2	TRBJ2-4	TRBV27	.	TGTGCCAGCAGGACGACGGGAGGGGCGGTGAAGGCCAAAAACATTCAGTACTTC	CASRTTGGAVKAKNIQYF
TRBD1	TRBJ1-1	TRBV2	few	TGTGCCAGCACTGCGATGACAGGGGGCACTGAAGCTTTCTTT	CASTAMTGGTEAFF
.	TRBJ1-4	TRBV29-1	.	TGCAGCGTGGCTCATTATGAAAAACTGTTTTTT	CSVAHYEKLFF
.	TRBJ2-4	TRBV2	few	TGTGCCAGCAGTGAATGGTTATCAGGTGGAGCCAAAAACATTCAGTACTTC	CASSEWLSGGAKNIQYF
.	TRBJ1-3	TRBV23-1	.	TGCGCCAGCAGTCGCGACGAGGCCCCTGGAAACACCATATATTTT	CASSRDEAPGNTIYF
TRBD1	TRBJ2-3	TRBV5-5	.	TGTGCCAGCAGCGCGGACAGGGGGGTGACAGATACGCAGTATTTT	CASSADRGVTDTQYF
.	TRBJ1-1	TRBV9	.	TGTGCCAGCGGAGCTGGCCTGATGAACACTGAAGCTTTCTTT	CASGAGLMNTEAFF
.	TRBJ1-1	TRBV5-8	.	TGTGCCAGCAGCTTGTATTCACATGCCGCCACTGAAGCTTTCTTT	CASSLYSHAATEAFF
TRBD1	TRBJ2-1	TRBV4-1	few	TGCGCCAGCAGCCAATGGGACAGGGGCAATGAGCAGTTCTTC	CASSQWDRGNEQFF